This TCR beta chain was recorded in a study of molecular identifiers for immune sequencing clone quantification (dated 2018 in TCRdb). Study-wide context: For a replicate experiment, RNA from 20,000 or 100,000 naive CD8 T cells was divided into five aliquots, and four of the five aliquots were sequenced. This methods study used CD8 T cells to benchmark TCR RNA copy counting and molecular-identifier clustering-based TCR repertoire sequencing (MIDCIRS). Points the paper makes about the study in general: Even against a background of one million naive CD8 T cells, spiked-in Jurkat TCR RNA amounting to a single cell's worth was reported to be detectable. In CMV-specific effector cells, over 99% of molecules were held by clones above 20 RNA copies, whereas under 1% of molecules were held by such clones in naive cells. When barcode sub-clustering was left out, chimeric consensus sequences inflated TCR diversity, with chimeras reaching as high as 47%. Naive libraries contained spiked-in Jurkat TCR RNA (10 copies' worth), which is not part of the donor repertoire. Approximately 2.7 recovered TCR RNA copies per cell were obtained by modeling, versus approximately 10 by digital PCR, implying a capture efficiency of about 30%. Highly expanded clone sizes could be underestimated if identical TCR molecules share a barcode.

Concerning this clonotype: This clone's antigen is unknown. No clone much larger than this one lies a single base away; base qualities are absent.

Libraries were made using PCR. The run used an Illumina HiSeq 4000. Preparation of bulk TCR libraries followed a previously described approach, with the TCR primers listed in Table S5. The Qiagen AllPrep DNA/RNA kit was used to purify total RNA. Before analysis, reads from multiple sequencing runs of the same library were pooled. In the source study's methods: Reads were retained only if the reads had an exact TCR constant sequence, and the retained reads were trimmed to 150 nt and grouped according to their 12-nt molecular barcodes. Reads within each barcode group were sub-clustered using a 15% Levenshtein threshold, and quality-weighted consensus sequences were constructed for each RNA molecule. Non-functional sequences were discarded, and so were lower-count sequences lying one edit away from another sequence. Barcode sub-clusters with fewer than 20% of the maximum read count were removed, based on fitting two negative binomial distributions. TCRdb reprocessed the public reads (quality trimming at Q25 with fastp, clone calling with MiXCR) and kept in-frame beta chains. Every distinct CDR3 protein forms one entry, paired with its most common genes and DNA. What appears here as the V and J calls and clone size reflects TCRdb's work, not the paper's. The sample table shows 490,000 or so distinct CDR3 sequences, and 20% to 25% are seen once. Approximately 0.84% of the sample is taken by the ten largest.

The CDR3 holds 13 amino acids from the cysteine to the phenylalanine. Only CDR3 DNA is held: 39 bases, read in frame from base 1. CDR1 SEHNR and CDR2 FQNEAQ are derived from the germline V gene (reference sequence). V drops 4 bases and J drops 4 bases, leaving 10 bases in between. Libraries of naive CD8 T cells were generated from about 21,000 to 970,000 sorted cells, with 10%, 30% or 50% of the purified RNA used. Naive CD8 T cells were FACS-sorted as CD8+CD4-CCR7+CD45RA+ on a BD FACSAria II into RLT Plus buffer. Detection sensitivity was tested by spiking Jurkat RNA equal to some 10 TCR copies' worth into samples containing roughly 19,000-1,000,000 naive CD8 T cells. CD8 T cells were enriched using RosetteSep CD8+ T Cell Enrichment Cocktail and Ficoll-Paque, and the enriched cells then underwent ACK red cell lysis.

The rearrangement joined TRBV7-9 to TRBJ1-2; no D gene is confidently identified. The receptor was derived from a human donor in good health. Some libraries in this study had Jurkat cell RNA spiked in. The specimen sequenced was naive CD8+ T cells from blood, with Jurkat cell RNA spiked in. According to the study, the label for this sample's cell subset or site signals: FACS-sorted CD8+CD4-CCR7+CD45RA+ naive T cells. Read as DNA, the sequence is TGTGCCAGCAGCTCCGGACGGGTCTATGGCTACACCTTC. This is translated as CASSSGRVYGYTF.